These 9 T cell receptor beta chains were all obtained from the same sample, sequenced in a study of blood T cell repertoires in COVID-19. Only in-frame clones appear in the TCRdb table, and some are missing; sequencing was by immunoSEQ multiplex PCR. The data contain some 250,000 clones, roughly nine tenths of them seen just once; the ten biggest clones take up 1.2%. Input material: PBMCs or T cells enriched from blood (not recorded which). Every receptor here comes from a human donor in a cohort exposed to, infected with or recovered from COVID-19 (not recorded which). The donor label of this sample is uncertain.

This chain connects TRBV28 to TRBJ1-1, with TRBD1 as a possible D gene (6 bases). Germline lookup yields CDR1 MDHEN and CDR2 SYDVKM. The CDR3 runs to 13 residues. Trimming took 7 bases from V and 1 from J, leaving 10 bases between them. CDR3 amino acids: CASTQGQNTEAFF. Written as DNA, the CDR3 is TGTGCCAGCACCCAGGGGCAGAACACTGAAGCTTTCTTT.

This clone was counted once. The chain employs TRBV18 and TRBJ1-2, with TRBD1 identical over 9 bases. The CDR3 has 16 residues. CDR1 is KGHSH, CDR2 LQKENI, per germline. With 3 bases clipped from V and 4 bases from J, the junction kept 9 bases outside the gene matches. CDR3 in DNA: TGTGCCAGCTCACCTTACAGCCGGGACAGGGCCTATGGCTACACCTTC. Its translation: CASSPYSRDRAYGYTF.

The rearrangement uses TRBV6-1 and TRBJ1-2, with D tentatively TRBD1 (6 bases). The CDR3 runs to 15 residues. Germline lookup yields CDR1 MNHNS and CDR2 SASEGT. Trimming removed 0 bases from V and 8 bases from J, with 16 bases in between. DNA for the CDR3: TGTGCCAGCAGTGAAGCGCCGGACAGATTGGGAGGCTACACCTTC. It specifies CASSEAPDRLGGYTF.

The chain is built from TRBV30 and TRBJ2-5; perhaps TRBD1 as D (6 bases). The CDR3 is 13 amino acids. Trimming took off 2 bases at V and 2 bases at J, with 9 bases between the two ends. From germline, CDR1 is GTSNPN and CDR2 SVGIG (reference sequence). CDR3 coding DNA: TGTGCCTGGAGTTTTAGGGGGCAAGAGACCCAGTACTTC. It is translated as CAWSFRGQETQYF.

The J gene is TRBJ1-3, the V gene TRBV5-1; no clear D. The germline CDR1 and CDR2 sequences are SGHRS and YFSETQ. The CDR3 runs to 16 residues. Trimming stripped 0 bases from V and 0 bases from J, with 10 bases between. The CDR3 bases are TGCGCCAGCAGCTTGGCCGGGGTTGACTCTGGAAACACCATATATTTT. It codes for CASSLAGVDSGNTIYF.

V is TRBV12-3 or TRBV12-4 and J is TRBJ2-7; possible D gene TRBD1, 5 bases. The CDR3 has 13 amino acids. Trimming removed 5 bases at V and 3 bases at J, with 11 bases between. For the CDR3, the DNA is TGTGCCAGCAGTCCGCAGGGATTCTACGAGCAGTACTTC. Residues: CASSPQGFYEQYF.

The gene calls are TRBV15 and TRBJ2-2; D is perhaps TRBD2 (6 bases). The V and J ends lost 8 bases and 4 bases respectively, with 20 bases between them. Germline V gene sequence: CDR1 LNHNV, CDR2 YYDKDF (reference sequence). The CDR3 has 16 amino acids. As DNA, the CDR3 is TGTGCCACCGGGCCGTTGGGACTTTACCCCACCGGGGAGCTGTTTTTT. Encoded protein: CATGPLGLYPTGELFF.

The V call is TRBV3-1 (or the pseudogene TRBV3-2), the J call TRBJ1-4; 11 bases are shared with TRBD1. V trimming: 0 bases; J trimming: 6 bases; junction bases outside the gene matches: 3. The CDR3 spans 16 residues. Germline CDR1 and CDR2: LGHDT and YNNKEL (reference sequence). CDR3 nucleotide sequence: TGTGCCAGCAGCCAAGACTGGGACAGGGGGGATGAAAAACTGTTTTTT. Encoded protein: CASSQDWDRGDEKLFF.

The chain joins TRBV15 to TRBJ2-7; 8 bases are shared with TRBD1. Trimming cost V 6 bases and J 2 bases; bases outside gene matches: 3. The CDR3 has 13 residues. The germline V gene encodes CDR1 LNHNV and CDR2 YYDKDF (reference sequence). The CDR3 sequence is CATRSTGAYEQYF. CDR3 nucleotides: TGTGCCACCAGGTCGACAGGGGCCTACGAGCAGTACTTC.